This T cell receptor (beta chain) was documented in a study of shared clonotypes between healthy human individuals. CDR1 SGDLS and CDR2 YYNGEE come from the germline V gene. Trimming shortened V by 5 bases and J by 1 base, and 6 bases separated the two germline ends. The CDR3 consists of 13 residues. The method was immunoSEQ multiplex PCR; TCRdb's version includes in-frame clones alone and lacks a portion of them. The repertoire holds some 790,000 clones, approximately 77% seen once, with approximately 1.8% in the top ten. CD4+ cells yielded CD45RA+ naive and CD45RA-negative memory subsets. Findings and limits, study-wide: Generally, naive subsets came out with larger estimated richness than memory subsets. Despite large depth, rarefaction showed incomplete sorted-subset sequencing. Non-shared clonotypes had lower generation probabilities than clonotypes shared by all four sorted-subset donors.

This clone was seen many times. Its antigen is undetermined. This CDR3 is also generated by other DNA sequences in the sample. This TCR derives from a woman in her 30s in good health. The chain recombines TRBV9 with TRBJ2-2; tentatively, D is TRBD1 (5 bases). The sample consisted of memory CD4+ T cells sorted from blood. Subset specified: CD45RA-negative fraction. Written as DNA, the CDR3 is TGTGCCAGCAGAACAGGGAACACCGGGGAGCTGTTTTTT. As protein: CASRTGNTGELFF.